This T cell receptor beta chain was sequenced in a study of blood T cell repertoires in COVID-19. Study processing details: Reference gene primers were amplified, and this amplification served to estimate nucleated cell counts. TCRdb's table, derived via immunoSEQ multiplex PCR, lists solely in-frame clones and lacks some. V and J calls and clone size are as listed in that table; D and trimming were resolved from the DNA. The sample has about 40,000 clones, roughly 87% seen once. The germline gives CDR1 MNHEY, CDR2 SVGEGT. V lost 5 bases and J lost 4, with 13 bases in between. The CDR3 sequence is 14 residues long.

The chain recombines TRBV6-2 or TRBV6-3 with TRBJ2-3, with D possibly being TRBD1 (6 bases). The sequencing sample was made of peripheral blood. This TCR came from a man in his 70s with active COVID-19. The CDR3 region has the DNA TGTGCCAGCAGTCCCAACAGGGAGCCAGATACGCAGTATTTT. This codes for CASSPNREPDTQYF.